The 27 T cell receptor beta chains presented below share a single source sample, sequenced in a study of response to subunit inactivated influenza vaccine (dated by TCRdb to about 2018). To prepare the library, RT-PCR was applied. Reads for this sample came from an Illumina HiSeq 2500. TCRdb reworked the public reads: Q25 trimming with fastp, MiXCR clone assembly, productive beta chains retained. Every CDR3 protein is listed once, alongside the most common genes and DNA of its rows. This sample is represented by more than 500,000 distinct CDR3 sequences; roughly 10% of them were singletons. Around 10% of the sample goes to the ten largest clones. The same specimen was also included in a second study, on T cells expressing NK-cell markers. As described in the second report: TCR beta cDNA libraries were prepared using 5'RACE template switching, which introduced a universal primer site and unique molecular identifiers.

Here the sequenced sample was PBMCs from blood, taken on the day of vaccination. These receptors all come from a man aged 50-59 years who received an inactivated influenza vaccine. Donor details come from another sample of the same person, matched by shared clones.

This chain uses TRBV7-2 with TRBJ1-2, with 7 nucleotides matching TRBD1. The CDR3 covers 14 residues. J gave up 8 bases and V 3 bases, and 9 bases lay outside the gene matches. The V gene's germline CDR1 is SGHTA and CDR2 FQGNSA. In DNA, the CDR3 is TGTGCCAGCAGCTTCGGGACAGCTCTTGGAGGCTACACCTTC. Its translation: CASSFGTALGGYTF.

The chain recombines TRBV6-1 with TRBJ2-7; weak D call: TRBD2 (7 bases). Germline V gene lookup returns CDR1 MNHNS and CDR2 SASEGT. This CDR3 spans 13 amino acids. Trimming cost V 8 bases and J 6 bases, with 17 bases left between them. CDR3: CASDDGGPAEQYF. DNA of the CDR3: TGTGCCAGCGATGACGGGGGGCCCGCCGAGCAGTACTTC.

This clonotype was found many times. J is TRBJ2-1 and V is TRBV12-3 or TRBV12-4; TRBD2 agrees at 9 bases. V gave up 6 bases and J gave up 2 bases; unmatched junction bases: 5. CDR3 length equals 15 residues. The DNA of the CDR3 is TGTGCCAGCAGACCCCTAGCGGGGCCCTACAATGAGCAGTTCTTC. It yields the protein CASRPLAGPYNEQFF.

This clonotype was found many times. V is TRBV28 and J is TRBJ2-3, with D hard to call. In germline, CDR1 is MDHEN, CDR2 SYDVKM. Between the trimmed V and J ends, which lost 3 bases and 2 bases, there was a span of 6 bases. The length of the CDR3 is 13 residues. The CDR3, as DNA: TGTGCCAGCAGTTTGTACTCCACAGATACGCAGTATTTT. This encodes CASSLYSTDTQYF.

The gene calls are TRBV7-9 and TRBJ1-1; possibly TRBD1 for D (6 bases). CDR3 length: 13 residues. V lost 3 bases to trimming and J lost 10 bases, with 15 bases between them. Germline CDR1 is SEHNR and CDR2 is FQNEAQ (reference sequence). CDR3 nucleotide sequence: TGTGCCAGCAGCTTCCGGGGGCCCTTCGTAGCTTTCTTT. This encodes CASSFRGPFVAFF. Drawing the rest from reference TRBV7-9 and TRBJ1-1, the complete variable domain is DTGVSQNPRHKITKRGQNVTFRCDPISEHNRLYWYRQTLGQGPEFLTYFQNEAQLEKSRLLSDRFSAERPKGSFSTLEIQRTEQGDSAMYLCASSFRGPFVAFFGQGTRLTVV.

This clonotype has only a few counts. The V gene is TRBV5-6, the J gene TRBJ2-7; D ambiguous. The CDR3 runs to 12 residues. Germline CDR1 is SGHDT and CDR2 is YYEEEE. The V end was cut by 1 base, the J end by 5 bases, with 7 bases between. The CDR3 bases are TGTGCCAGCAGCTTGTGGCTCCACGAGCAGTACTTC. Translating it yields CASSLWLHEQYF.

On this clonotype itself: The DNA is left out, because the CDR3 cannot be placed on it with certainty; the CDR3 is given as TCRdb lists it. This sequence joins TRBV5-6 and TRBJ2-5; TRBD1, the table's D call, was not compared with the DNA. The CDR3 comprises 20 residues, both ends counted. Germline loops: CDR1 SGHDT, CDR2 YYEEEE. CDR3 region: CASSLGPTDSKRPSTSEAYF.

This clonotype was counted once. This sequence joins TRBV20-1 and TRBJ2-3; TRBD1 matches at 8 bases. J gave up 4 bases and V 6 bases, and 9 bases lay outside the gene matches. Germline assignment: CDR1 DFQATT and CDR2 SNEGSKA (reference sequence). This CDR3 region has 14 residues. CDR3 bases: TGCAGTGCCATCAGGGGGCAATGGGCAGATACGCAGTATTTT. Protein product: CSAIRGQWADTQYF.

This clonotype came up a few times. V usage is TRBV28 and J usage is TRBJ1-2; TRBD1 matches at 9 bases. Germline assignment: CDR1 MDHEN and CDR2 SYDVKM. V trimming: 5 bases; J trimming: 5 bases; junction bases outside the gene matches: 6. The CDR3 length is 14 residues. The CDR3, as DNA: TGTGCCAGCAGTGCCGGGACAGGGTGGTATGGCTACACCTTC. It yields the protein CASSAGTGWYGYTF.

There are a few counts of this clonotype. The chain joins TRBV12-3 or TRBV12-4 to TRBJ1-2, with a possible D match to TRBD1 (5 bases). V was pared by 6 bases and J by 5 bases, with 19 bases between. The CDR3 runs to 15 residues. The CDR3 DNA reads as TGTGCCAGCAGCCCCCAAACCCCACCAGGGTATGGCTACACCTTC. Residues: CASSPQTPPGYGYTF.

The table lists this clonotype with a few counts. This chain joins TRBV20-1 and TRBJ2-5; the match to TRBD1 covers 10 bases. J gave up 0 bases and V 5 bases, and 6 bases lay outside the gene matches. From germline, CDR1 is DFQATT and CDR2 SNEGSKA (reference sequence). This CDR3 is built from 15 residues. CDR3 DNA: TGCAGTGCTCTCAGGACAGGGGGGAACCAAGAGACCCAGTACTTC. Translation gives CSALRTGGNQETQYF.

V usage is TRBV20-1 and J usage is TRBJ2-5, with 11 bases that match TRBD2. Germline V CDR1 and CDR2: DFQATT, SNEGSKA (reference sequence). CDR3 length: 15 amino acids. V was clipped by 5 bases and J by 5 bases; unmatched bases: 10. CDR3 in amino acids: CSALDTGTSGETQYF. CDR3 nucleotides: TGCAGTGCTCTTGACACCGGGACTAGCGGTGAGACCCAGTACTTC.

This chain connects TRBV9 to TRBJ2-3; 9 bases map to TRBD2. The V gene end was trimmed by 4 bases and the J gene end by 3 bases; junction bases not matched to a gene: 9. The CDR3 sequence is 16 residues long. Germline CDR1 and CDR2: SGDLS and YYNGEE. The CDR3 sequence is CASSIYAGGGTDTQYF. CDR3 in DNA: TGTGCCAGCAGCATCTACGCGGGAGGGGGAACAGATACGCAGTATTTT.

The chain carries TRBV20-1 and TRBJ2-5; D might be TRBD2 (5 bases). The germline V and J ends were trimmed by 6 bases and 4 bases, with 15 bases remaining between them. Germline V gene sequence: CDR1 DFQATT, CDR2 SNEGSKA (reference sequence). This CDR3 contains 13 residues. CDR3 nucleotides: TGCAGTGCCACACCCGGGGAATCAGAGACCCAGTACTTC. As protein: CSATPGESETQYF.

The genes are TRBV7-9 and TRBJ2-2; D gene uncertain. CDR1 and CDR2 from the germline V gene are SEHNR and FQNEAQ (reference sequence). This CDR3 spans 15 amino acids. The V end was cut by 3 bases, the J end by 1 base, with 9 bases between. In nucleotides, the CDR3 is TGTGCCAGCAGCTTGTATAGGGAGAACACCGGGGAGCTGTTTTTT. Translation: CASSLYRENTGELFF.

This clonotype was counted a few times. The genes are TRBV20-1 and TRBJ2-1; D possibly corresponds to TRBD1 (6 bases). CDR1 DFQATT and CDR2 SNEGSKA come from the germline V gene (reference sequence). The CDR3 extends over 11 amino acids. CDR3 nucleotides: TGCAGCGGGACATTGTACAATGAGCAGTTCTTC. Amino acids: CSGTLYNEQFF.

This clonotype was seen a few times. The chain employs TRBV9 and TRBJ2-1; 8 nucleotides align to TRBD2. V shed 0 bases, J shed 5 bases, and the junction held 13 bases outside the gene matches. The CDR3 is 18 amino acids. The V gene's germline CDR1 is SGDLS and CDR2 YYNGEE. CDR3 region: CASSVAGASGSGNNEQFF. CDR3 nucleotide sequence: TGTGCCAGCAGCGTAGCTGGCGCTAGCGGGTCAGGAAACAATGAGCAGTTCTTC.

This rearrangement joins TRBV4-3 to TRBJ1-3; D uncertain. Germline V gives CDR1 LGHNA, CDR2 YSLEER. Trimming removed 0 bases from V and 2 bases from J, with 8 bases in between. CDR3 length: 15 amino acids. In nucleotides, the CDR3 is TGCGCCAGCAGCCAAGATCACGGGGCTGGAAACACCATATATTTT. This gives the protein CASSQDHGAGNTIYF.

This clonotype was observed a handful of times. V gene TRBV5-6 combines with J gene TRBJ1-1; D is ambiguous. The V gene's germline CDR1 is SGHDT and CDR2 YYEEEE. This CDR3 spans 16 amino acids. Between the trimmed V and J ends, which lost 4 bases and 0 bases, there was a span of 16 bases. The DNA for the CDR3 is TGTGCCAGCAGCCCCAAGTTCGGCCTGCTGAACACTGAAGCTTTCTTT. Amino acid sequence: CASSPKFGLLNTEAFF.

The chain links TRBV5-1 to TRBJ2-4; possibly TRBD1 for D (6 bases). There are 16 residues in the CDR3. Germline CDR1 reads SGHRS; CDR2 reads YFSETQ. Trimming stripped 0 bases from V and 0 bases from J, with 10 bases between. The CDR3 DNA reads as TGCGCCAGCAGCTTGGGGGAGACAGGAGCCAAAAACATTCAGTACTTC. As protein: CASSLGETGAKNIQYF.

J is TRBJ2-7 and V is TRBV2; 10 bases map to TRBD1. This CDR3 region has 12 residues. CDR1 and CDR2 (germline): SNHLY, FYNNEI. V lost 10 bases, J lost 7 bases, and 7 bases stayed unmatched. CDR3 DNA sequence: TGTGCCACCCGACAGGGGGCCCCTGAGCAGTACTTC. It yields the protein CATRQGAPEQYF. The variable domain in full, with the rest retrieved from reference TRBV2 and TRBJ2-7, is EPEVTQTPSHQVTQMGQEVILRCVPISNHLYFYWYRQILGQKVEFLVSFYNNEISEKSEIFDDQFSVERPDGSNFTLKIRSTKLEDSAMYFCATRQGAPEQYFGPGTRLTVT.

DNA for the CDR3: TGTGCCAGCAGCCAAATAGACAGGGGCAGGGAGGAGCAGTTCTTC. Translating it yields CASSQIDRGREEQFF. The chain joins TRBV14 to TRBJ2-1; TRBD1 aligns across 8 bases. V dropped 2 bases and J dropped 10; count of bases not matched to a gene: 10. The CDR3 has 15 amino acids. Germline values: CDR1 SGHDN, CDR2 FVKESK.

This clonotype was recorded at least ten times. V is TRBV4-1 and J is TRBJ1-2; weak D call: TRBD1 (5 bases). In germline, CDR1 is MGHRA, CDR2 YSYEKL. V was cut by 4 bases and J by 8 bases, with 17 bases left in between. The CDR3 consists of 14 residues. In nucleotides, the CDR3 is TGCGCCAGCAGCCTAAGTGGGTCGCGGGACGGCTACACCTTC. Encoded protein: CASSLSGSRDGYTF.

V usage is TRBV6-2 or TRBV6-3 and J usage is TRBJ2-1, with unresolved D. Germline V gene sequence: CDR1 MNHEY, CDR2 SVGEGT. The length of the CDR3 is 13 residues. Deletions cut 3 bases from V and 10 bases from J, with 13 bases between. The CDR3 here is CASSYPPLPEQFF. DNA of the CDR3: TGTGCCAGCAGTTATCCCCCATTACCCGAGCAGTTCTTC.

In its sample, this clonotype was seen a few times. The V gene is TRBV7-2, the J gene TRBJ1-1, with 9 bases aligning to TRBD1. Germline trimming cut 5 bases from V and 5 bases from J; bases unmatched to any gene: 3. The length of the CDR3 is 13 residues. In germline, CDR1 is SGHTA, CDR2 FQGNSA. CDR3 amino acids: CASSRDRETEAFF. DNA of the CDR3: TGTGCCAGCAGCCGGGACAGGGAAACTGAAGCTTTCTTT.

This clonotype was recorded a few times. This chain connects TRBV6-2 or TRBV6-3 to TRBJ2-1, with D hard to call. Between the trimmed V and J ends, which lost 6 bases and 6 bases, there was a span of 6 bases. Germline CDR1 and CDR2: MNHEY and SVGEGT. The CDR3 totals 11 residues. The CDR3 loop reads CASSYTNEQFF. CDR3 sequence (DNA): TGTGCCAGCAGCTACACCAATGAGCAGTTCTTC.

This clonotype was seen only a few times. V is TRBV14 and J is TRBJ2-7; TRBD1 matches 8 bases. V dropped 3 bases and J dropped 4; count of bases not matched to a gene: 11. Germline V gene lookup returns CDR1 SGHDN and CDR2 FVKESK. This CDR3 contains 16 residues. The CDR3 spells CASSHDGAGGVYEQYF. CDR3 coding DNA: TGTGCCAGCAGCCATGATGGGGCAGGGGGCGTTTACGAGCAGTACTTC.